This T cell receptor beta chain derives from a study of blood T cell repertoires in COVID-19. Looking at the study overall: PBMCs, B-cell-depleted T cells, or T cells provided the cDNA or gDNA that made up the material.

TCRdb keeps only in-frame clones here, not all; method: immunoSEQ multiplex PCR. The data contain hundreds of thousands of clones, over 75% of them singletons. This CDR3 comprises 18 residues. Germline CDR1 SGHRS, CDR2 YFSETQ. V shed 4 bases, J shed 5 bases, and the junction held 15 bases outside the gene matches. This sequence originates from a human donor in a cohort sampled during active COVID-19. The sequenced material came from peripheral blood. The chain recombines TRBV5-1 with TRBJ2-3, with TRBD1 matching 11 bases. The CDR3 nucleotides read TGCGCCAGCAGCCCGCGTCCAATACCGGGACAGGGGGTAGATACGCAGTATTTT. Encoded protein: CASSPRPIPGQGVDTQYF.